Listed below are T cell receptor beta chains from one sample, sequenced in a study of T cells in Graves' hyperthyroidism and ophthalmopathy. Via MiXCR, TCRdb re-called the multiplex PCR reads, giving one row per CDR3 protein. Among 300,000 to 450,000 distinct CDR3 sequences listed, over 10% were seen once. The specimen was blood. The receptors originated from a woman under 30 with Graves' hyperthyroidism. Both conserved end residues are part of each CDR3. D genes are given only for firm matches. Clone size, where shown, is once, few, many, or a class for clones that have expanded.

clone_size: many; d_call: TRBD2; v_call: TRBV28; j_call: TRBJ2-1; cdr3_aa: CASSLSGSGEQFF; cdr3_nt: TGTGCCAGCAGTTTAAGCGGGAGTGGTGAGCAGTTCTTC
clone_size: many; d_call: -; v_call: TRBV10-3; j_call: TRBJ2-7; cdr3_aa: CAISVQTRGNEQYF; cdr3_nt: TGTGCCATCAGTGTTCAGACAAGAGGGAACGAGCAGTACTTC
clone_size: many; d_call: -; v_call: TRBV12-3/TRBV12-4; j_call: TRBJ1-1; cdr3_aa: CASRLQGWIAEAFF; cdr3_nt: TGTGCCAGCAGACTACAGGGATGGATCGCTGAAGCTTTCTTT
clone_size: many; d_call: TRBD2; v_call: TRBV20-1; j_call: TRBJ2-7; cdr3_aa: CSASRGRAYEQYF; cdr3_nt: TGCAGTGCTAGTCGGGGGAGGGCCTACGAGCAGTACTTC
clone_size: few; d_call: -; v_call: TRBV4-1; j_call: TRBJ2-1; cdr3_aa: CASSQDGTRAYNEQFF; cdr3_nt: TGCGCCAGCAGCCAAGATGGGACCCGCGCCTACAATGAGCAGTTCTTC
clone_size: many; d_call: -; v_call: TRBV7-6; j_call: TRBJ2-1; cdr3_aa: CASSFSFQVGYGEQFF; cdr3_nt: TGTGCCAGCAGCTTTAGCTTTCAGGTGGGGTATGGTGAGCAGTTCTTC
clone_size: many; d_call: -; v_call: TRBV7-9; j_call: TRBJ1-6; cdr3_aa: CASSQSTESDSPLHF; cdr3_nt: TGTGCCAGCAGCCAATCAACGGAAAGCGATTCACCCCTCCACTTT
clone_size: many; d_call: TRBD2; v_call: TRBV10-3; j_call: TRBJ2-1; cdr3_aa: CATTSGSSYNEQFF; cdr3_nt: TGTGCCACGACTAGCGGGAGCTCCTACAATGAGCAGTTCTTC
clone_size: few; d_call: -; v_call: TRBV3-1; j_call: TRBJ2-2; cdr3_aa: CASSKASVGAGELFF; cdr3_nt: TGTGCCAGCAGCAAAGCGTCCGTCGGGGCCGGGGAGCTGTTTTTT
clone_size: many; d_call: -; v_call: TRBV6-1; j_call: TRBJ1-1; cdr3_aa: CASTEGRGAGAFF; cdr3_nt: TGTGCCAGCACCGAAGGTAGGGGCGCTGGGGCTTTCTTT
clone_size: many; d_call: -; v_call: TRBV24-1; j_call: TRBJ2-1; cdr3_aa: CATSDNTGRSYNEQFF; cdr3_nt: TGTGCCACCAGTGATAACACAGGACGCTCCTACAATGAGCAGTTCTTC
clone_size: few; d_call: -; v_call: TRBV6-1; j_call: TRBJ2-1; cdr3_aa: CASSTFAGEQFF; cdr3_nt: TGTGCCAGCAGTACCTTCGCGGGGGAGCAGTTCTTC
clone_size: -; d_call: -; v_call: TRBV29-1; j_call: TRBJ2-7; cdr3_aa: CSHSAGPHYEQYF; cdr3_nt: TGCAGCCACTCCGCGGGGCCACACTACGAGCAGTACTTC
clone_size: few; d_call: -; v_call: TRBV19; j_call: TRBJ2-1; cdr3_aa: CASSTSLNHYNEQFF; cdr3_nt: TGTGCCAGTAGTACCTCCCTAAACCATTACAATGAGCAGTTCTTC
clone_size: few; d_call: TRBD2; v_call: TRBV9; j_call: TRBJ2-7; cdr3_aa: CASSVGLAGTLGPYEQYF; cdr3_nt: TGTGCCAGCAGCGTAGGCCTAGCGGGGACCCTAGGACCCTACGAGCAGTACTTC
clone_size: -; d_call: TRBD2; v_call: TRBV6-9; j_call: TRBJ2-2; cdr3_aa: CASSSRTRHIGELFF; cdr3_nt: TGTGCCAGCAGTTCTCGGACTAGACACATCGGGGAGCTGTTTTTT
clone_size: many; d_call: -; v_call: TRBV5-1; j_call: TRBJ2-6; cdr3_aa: CASSLDRISGANVLTF; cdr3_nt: TGCGCCAGCAGCTTGGACAGGATCTCTGGGGCCAACGTCCTGACTTTC
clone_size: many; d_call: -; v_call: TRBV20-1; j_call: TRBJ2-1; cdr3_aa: CSASLGQYNEQFF; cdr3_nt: TGCAGTGCTAGCCTAGGACAGTACAATGAGCAGTTCTTC
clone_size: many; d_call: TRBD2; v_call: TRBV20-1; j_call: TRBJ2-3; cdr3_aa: CSASESGETDTQYF; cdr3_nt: TGCAGTGCTAGTGAAAGCGGGGAGACAGATACGCAGTATTTT
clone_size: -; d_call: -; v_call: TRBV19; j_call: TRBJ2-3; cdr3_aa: CASSISSANTDTQYF; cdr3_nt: TGTGCCAGTAGTATTAGCAGTGCAAACACAGATACGCAGTATTTT
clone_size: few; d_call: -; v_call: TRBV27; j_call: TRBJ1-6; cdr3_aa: CASHQGRARSPLHF; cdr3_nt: TGTGCCAGTCATCAGGGGCGAGCCCGATCACCCCTCCACTTT
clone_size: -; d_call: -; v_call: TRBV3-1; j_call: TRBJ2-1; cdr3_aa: CASSHVTDEQFF; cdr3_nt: TGTGCCAGCAGCCACGTGACAGATGAGCAGTTCTTC
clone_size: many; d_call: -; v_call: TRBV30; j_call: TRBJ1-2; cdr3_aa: CAWSNLYGYTF; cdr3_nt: TGTGCCTGGAGTAACCTCTATGGCTACACCTTC
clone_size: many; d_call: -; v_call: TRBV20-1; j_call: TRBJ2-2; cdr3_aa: CSAARRANTGELFF; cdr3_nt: TGCAGTGCTGCTCGACGTGCGAACACCGGGGAGCTGTTTTTT
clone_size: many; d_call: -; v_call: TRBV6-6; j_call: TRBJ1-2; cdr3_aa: CASSYSTGPNYGYTF; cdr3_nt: TGTGCCAGCAGTTACTCGACAGGACCCAACTATGGCTACACCTTC
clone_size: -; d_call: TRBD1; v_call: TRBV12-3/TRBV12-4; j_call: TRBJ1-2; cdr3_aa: CASRFRTGRSGGYTF; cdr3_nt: TGTGCCAGCAGGTTCAGGACAGGTCGTTCTGGGGGCTACACCTTC
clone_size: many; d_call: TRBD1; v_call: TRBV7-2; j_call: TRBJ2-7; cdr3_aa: CASSSGQMDVYEQYF; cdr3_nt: TGTGCCAGCAGCTCGGGACAGATGGACGTCTACGAGCAGTACTTC
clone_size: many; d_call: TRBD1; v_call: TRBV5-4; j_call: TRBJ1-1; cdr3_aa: CASSLQGALMNTEAFF; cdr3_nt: TGTGCCAGCAGCTTACAGGGGGCACTGATGAACACTGAAGCTTTCTTT
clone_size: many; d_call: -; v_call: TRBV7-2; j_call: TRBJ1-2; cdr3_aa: CASSLAVALYGYTF; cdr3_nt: TGTGCCAGCAGCTTAGCTGTAGCCTTGTATGGCTACACCTTC
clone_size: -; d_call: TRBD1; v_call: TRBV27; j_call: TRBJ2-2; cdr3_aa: CASSRGPIPTGELFF; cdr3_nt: TGTGCCAGCAGTAGGGGGCCCATTCCCACCGGGGAGCTGTTTTTT
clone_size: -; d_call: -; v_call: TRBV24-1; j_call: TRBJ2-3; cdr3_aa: CATRKEAGGTDTQYF; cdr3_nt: TGTGCCACCAGAAAAGAGGCAGGGGGCACAGATACGCAGTATTTT
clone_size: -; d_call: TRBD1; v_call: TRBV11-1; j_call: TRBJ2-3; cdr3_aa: CASSPTGHRGADTQYF; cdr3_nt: TGTGCCAGCAGTCCGACAGGGCACCGAGGCGCAGATACGCAGTATTTT
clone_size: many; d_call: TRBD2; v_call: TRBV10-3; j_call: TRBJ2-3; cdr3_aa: CAIKQRESDTQYF; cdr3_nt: TGTGCCATCAAACAGCGGGAATCAGATACGCAGTATTTT
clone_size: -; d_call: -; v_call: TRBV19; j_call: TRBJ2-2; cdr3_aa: CASSSGWESGELFF; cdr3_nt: TGTGCCAGTAGTAGTGGATGGGAGTCCGGGGAGCTGTTTTTT
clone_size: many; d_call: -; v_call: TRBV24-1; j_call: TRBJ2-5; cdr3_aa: CATTRGEETQYF; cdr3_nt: TGTGCCACCACCAGGGGGGAAGAGACCCAGTACTTC
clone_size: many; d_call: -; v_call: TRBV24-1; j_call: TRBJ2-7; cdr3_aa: CATSAWGTHEQYF; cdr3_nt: TGTGCCACCAGTGCTTGGGGTACCCACGAGCAGTACTTC